Shown below are 16 T cell receptor beta chains from a single sample sequenced in a study of blood T cell repertoires in COVID-19. Repertoires were generated with immunoSEQ multiplex PCR, while TCRdb's copy carries only in-frame clones and drops some. The profile shows fewer than 450,000 clones, about 90% of them singletons. The sequenced sample was peripheral blood. The receptors stem from a woman aged 18-35 years who had recovered from COVID-19.

This CDR3 is CASSPGLSGIDEQFF. Here the CDR3 DNA reads TGTGCCAGCAGCCCTGGACTCTCCGGGATCGATGAGCAGTTCTTC. The rearrangement uses TRBV5-4 and TRBJ2-1; D possibly corresponds to TRBD2 (5 bases). CDR3 length: 15 amino acids. Trimming cost V 4 bases and J 8 bases, with 19 bases left between them. In germline, CDR1 is SGHNT, CDR2 YYREEE (reference sequence).

This sequence joins TRBV10-3 and TRBJ2-1, with 15 bases aligning to TRBD2. This CDR3 spans 18 amino acids. Trimming at V came to 6 bases and at J to 1 base, leaving 7 bases not matched to a gene. In germline, CDR1 is ENHRY, CDR2 SYGVKD. CDR3: CAIRETGTSGRSYNEQFF. In nucleotides, the CDR3 is TGTGCCATCAGGGAGACCGGGACTAGCGGGAGGTCCTACAATGAGCAGTTCTTC.

This clone showed up just once. This chain joins TRBV6-5 and TRBJ2-1; TRBD2 might be the D (6 bases). V was shortened by 4 bases and J by 10 bases, with 20 bases between the two germline ends. This CDR3 has 15 residues. The V gene's germline CDR1 is MNHEY and CDR2 SVGAGI. The CDR3: CASSSGGRPGEEQFF. DNA for the CDR3: TGTGCCAGCAGTTCGGGTGGCCGGCCGGGGGAGGAGCAGTTCTTC.

The gene calls are TRBV3-1 (or the pseudogene TRBV3-2) and TRBJ1-1; 7 bases agree with TRBD1. This CDR3 has 13 amino acids. Unmatched junction bases numbered 9, after V lost 1 base and J lost 13 bases. Looked up from germline, CDR1 is LGHDT and CDR2 is YNNKEL (reference sequence). The CDR3 DNA is TGTGCCAGCAGCCAAGGGACAGGACCCTTTGGTTTCTTT. Its translation is CASSQGTGPFGFF.

The V gene is TRBV10-3, the J gene TRBJ1-5; the D gene is possibly TRBD1 (6 bases). CDR3 length: 13 residues. The germline V gene has CDR1 ENHRY and CDR2 SYGVKD. Trimming shortened V by 10 bases and J by 6 bases, and 16 bases separated the two germline ends. This CDR3 is CATSGGLGQPQHF. The CDR3 DNA follows: TGTGCCACCTCGGGGGGGCTCGGTCAGCCCCAGCATTTT.

Here the CDR3 DNA reads TGTGCCAGCTCACCGTCGACAGGGGCTGGAAACACCATATATTTT. It is translated as CASSPSTGAGNTIYF. The chain links TRBV18 to TRBJ1-3; 8 nucleotides match TRBD1. Trimming removed 3 bases from V and 2 bases from J; junction bases left unmatched: 3. Germline values: CDR1 KGHSH, CDR2 LQKENI. This CDR3 region has 15 residues.

The J gene is TRBJ1-1, the V gene TRBV27; possible D gene TRBD1, 5 bases. This CDR3 is 14 amino acids long. The V gene's germline CDR1 is MNHEY and CDR2 SMNVEV (reference sequence). V lost 5 bases to trimming and J lost 4 bases, with 14 bases between them. CDR3 sequence reads: CASSPPGGATEAFF. CDR3 bases: TGTGCCAGCAGTCCCCCGGGGGGAGCCACTGAAGCTTTCTTT.

The CDR3 nucleotides read TGTGCCAGTATTTTCAGGAACACTGAAGCTTTCTTT. Its translation: CASIFRNTEAFF. J is TRBJ1-1 and V is TRBV19, with D hard to call. This CDR3 is built from 12 residues. Germline V gene lookup returns CDR1 LNHDA and CDR2 SQIVND (reference sequence). Between the trimmed V and J ends, which lost 7 bases and 1 base, there was a span of 7 bases.

J is TRBJ1-5 and V is TRBV28, with D perhaps TRBD1 (5 bases). V was pared by 5 bases and J by 4 bases, with 15 bases between. This CDR3 is 15 amino acids long. Germline V gene data show CDR1 as MDHEN and CDR2 as SYDVKM. CDR3 bases: TGTGCCAGCAGTCGCGGGGCCAACTCTAATCAGCCCCAGCATTTT. Protein: CASSRGANSNQPQHF.

The CDR3 nucleotides read TGCGCCAGCCTTGATATCGGTCAGCCCCAGCATTTT. This encodes CASLDIGQPQHF. This rearrangement joins TRBV10-2 to TRBJ1-5; no definite D call. CDR3 length: 12 amino acids. Germline V CDR1 and CDR2: WSHSY, SAAADI. The V and J ends lost 8 bases and 6 bases respectively, with 11 bases between them.

The chain carries TRBV6-5 and TRBJ2-1, with D possibly TRBD2 on 5 matching bases. The CDR3 length is 16 residues. V lost 2 bases and J lost 6, with 17 bases in between. The germline V gene has CDR1 MNHEY and CDR2 SVGAGI. The CDR3 loop reads CASSYTTGRAINEQFF. Written as DNA, the CDR3 is TGTGCCAGCAGTTACACGACTGGGCGGGCTATCAATGAGCAGTTCTTC.

DNA of the CDR3: TGTGCCAGCAGTGTACTAGCGGGAACGAATGAGCAGTTCTTC. Translation: CASSVLAGTNEQFF. The chain links TRBV6-4 to TRBJ2-1, with TRBD2 matching 10 bases. The CDR3 extends over 14 amino acids. With V trimmed by 4 bases and J by 7 bases, 4 bases remained unmatched. In germline, CDR1 is MRHNA, CDR2 SNTAGT.

The rearrangement uses TRBV6-2 or TRBV6-3 and TRBJ2-7, with 7 bases aligning to TRBD1. Germline CDR1 and CDR2: MNHEY and SVGEGT. J lost 4 bases, V lost 5 bases, and 2 bases had no gene match. The CDR3 is 12 residues long. In DNA, the CDR3 is TGTGCCAGCAGTGACAGGGCTTACGAGCAGTACGTC. Translated: CASSDRAYEQYV.

This chain links TRBV18 with TRBJ2-3, with 13 bases identical to TRBD2. The CDR3 loop spans 15 amino acids. V lost 6 bases to trimming and J lost 4 bases; unmatched junction nucleotides: 4. The V gene's germline CDR1 is KGHSH and CDR2 LQKENI. In DNA form, the CDR3 reads TGTGCCAGCTCGCGGACTAGCGGGAGTGCAGATACGCAGTATTTT. It encodes CASSRTSGSADTQYF.

V is TRBV29-1 and J is TRBJ1-3; no clear D gene. CDR1 is SQVTM and CDR2 is ANQGSEA in the germline V gene. V shed 3 bases and J shed 0 bases, with 9 bases lying between them. The CDR3 extends over 14 amino acids. DNA of the CDR3: TGCAGCGTTGACGCAGACTCCTCTGGAAACACCATATATTTT. Protein sequence: CSVDADSSGNTIYF.

The chain has TRBV4-3 and TRBJ1-1; no reliable D call. Germline values: CDR1 LGHNA, CDR2 YSLEER. The CDR3 runs 16 residues. V dropped 4 bases and J dropped 0 bases, with 15 bases sitting between them. In nucleotides, the CDR3 is TGCGCCAGCAGCCTCGGTCCGAACAGCTTGAACACTGAAGCTTTCTTT. Its protein product is CASSLGPNSLNTEAFF.